The present T cell receptor beta chain was sequenced within a study of shared clonotypes between healthy human individuals. The wider study: Donors had three CD4 naive, three CD4 memory, two CD8 naive and one CD8 memory plate apiece.

The CDR3 extends over 13 amino acids. V gave up 5 bases and J gave up 7 bases; unmatched junction bases: 6. Germline V lookup: CDR1 SQVTM, CDR2 ANQGSEA. Clones were read by immunoSEQ multiplex PCR, and TCRdb kept only the in-frame ones, dropping some. This sample has over a million clones, with 98% found just once. The sequence was obtained from a man aged 25 to 45 in good health. This chain connects TRBV29-1 to TRBJ1-4, with 8 bases fitting TRBD1. The sequenced sample was naive CD4+ T cells sorted from blood. Subset given: CD45RA+ positively selected. The CDR3 is CSVLRTGPEKLFF. Here the CDR3 DNA reads TGCAGCGTTCTCCGGACAGGGCCTGAAAAACTGTTTTTT.